This record covers a single T cell receptor (beta chain). This CDR3 spans 13 amino acids. The germline CDR1 and CDR2 sequences are SNHLY and FYNNEI. V lost 7 bases and J 0 bases, leaving 9 bases between the germline ends. The method was immunoSEQ multiplex PCR; TCRdb's version includes in-frame clones alone and lacks a portion of them. This sample carries 90,000 to 100,000 clones, approximately 95% of them seen once, and the ten largest clones take around 4%. The data originate from a study of T cell changes during pregnancy in multiple sclerosis. The TCR sequence derives from a female donor with multiple sclerosis, enrolled in a pregnancy study. The chain recombines TRBV2 with TRBJ1-2; D is possibly TRBD1 (6 bases). Sequencing was performed on peripheral blood, taken in the first trimester of pregnancy. CDR3 residues: CASTRTANYGYTF. In DNA, the CDR3 is TGTGCCAGCACCCGGACAGCTAACTATGGCTACACCTTC.